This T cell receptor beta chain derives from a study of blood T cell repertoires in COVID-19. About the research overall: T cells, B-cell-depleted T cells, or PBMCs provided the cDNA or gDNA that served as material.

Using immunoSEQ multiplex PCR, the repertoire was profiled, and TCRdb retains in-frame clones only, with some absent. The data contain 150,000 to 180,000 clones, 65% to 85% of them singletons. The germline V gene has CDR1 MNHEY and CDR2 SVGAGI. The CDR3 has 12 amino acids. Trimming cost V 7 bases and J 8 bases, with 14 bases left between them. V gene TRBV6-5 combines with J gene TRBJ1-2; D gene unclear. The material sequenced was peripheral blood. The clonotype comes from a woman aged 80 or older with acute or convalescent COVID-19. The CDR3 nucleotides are TGTGCCAGCAAGGTTGAGGGTCGCGGCTACACCTTC. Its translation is CASKVEGRGYTF.